This T cell receptor (beta chain) is from a study of cytomegalovirus exposure and HLA in healthy donors. PCR employed 60 Vbeta and 13 Jbeta primers. Per the original data handling: Approximately 73 million unique TCR beta chains, 8.5 million to 14 million shared, were counted in a later analysis. Clones were sequenced by immunoSEQ multiplex PCR, and TCRdb holds only the in-frame ones, with some missing. V and J calls and clone size are those listed in that table; D and trimming were worked out from the DNA. The data show roughly 200,000 clones, 70% to 90% seen once. The CDR3 length is 18 residues. V shed 0 bases and J 1 base; nucleotides not matched to a gene: 5. The germline gives CDR1 KGHSH, CDR2 LQKENI. Each donor was nominally healthy when sampled (though unrecorded immune exposures were likely).

The specimen sequenced was PBMCs. The V gene is TRBV18, the J gene TRBJ2-6, with 8 nucleotides matching TRBD1. This clonotype originated in a woman aged 25-40 years in good health and CMV-seronegative. The CDR3 spells CASSPPGQALSGANVLTF. In DNA, the CDR3 is TGTGCCAGCTCACCACCGGGACAGGCTCTATCTGGGGCCAACGTCCTGACTTTC.